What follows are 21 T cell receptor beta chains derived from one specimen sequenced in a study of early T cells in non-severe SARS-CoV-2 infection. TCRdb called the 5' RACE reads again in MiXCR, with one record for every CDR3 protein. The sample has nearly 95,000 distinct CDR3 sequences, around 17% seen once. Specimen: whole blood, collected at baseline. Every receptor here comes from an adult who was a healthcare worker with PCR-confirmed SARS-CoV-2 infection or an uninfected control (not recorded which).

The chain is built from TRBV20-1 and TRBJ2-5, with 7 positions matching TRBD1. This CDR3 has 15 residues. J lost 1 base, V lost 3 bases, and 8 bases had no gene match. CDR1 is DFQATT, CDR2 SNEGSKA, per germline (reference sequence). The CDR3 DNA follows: TGCAGTGCTAGTAAGGGGGCAAGCGGCCAAGAGACCCAGTACTTC. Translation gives CSASKGASGQETQYF.

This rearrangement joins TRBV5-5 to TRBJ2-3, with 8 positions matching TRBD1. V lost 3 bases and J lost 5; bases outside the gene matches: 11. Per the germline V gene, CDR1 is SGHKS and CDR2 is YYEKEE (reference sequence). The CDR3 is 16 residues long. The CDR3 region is CASSSPGTGEGDTQYF. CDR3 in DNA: TGTGCCAGCAGCTCGCCCGGGACAGGAGAGGGAGATACGCAGTATTTT.

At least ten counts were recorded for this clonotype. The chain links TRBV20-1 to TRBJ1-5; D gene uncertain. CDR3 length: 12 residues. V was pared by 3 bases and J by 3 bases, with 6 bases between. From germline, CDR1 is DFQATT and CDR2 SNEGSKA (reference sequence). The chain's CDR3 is CSARQYNQPQHF. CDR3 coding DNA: TGCAGTGCTAGGCAGTACAATCAGCCCCAGCATTTT.

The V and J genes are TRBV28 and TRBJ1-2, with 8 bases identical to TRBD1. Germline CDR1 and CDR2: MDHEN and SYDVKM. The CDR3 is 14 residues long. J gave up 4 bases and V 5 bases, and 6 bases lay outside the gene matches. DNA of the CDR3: TGTGCCAGCAGTCCCCCGACAGGGGCCTATGGCTACACCTTC. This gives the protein CASSPPTGAYGYTF.

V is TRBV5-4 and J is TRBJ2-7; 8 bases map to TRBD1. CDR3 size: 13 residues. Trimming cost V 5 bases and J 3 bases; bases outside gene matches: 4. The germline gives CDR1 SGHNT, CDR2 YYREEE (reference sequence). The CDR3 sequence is CASRPTGDYEQYF. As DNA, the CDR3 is TGTGCCAGCAGGCCGACAGGGGACTACGAGCAGTACTTC.

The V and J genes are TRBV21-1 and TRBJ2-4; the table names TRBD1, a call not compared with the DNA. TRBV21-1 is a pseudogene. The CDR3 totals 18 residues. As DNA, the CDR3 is TGTGCCAGCAGCCCGACAGGGGGTAAAGTGGATGGTGAAAACATTCAGTACTTC. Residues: CASSPTGGKVDGENIQYF.

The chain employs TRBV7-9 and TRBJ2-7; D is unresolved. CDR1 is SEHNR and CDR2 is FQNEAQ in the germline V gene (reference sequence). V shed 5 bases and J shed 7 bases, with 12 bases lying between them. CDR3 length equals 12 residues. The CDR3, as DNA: TGTGCCAGCAGCCGCCCCACCGGGGAGCAGTACTTC. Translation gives CASSRPTGEQYF.

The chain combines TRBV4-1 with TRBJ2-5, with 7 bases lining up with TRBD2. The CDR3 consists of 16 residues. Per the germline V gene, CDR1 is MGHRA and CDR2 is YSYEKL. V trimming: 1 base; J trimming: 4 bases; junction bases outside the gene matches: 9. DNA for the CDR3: TGCGCCAGCAGCCAAGCCCCTAAAGGCGGGGGAGAGACCCAGTACTTC. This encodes CASSQAPKGGGETQYF.

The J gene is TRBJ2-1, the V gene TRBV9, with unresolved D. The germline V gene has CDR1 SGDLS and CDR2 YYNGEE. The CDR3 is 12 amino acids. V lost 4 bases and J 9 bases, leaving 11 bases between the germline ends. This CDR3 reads CASSPGNSEQFF. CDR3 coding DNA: TGTGCCAGCAGCCCTGGAAATAGTGAGCAGTTCTTC.

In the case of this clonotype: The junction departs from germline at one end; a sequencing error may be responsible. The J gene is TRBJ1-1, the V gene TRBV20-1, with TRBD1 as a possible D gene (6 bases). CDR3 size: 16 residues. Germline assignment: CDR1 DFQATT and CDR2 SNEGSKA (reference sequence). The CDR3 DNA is TGCAGTGCTAGAGATGGGGGGCCGCGAATGAACACAGAAGCTTTCTTT. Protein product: CSARDGGPRMNTEAFF.

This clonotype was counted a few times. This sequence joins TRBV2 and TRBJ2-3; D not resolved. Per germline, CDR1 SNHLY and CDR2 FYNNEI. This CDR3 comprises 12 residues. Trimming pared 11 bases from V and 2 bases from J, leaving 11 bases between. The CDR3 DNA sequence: TGTGCCTCAAGGCCGCCCACAGATACGCAGTATTTT. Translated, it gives CASRPPTDTQYF.

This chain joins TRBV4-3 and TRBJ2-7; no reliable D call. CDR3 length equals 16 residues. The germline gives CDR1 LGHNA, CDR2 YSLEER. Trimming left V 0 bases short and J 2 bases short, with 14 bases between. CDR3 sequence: CASSQDRASKAYEQYF. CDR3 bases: TGCGCCAGCAGCCAAGACCGGGCTTCAAAGGCCTACGAGCAGTACTTC.

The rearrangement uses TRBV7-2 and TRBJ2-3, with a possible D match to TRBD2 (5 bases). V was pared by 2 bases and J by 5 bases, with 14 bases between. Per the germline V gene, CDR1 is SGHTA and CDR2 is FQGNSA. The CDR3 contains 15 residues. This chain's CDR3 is CASSLIGLGGDTQYF. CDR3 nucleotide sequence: TGTGCCAGCAGCTTAATAGGACTCGGTGGAGATACGCAGTATTTT. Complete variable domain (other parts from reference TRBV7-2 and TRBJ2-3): GAGVSQSPSNKVTEKGKDVELRCDPISGHTALYWYRQSLGQGLEFLIYFQGNSAPDKSGLPSDRFSAERTGGSVSTLTIQRTQQEDSAVYLCASSLIGLGGDTQYFGPGTRLTVL.

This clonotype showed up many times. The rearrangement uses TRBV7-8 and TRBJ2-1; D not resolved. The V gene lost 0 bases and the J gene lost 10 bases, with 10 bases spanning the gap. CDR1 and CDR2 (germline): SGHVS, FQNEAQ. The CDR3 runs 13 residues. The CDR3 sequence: CASSLASQYEQFF. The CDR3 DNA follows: TGTGCCAGCAGCTTAGCAAGTCAATACGAGCAGTTCTTC.

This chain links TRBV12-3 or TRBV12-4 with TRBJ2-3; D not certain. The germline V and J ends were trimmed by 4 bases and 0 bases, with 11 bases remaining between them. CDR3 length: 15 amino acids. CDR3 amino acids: CASSYAGASTDTQYF. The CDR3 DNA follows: TGTGCCAGCAGTTATGCAGGCGCTAGCACAGATACGCAGTATTTT.

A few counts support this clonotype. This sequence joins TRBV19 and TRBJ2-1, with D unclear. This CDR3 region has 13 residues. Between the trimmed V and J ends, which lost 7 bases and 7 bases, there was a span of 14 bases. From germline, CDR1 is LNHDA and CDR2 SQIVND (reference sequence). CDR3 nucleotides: TGTGCCAGTATTGGAAGAAGCGCGAATGAGCAGTTCTTC. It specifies CASIGRSANEQFF.

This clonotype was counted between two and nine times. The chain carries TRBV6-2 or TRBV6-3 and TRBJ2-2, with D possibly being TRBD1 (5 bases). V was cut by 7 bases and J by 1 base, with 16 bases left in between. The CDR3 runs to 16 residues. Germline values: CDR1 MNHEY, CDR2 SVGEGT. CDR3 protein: CASNPRQHRNTGELFF. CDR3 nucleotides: TGTGCCAGCAACCCGAGACAGCACAGGAACACCGGGGAGCTGTTTTTT.

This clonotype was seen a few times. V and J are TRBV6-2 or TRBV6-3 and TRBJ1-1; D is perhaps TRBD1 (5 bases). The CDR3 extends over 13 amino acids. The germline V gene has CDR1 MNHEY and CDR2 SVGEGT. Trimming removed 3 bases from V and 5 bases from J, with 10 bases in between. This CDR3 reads CASSYRGETEAFF. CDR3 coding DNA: TGTGCCAGCAGTTATCGGGGGGAGACTGAAGCTTTCTTT.

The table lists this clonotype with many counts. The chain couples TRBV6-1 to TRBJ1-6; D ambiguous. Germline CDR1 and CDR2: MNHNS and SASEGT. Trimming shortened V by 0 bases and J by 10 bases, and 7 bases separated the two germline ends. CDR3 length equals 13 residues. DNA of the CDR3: TGTGCCAGCAGTGAAGCCCTGAGGTCACCCCTCCACTTT. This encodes CASSEALRSPLHF.

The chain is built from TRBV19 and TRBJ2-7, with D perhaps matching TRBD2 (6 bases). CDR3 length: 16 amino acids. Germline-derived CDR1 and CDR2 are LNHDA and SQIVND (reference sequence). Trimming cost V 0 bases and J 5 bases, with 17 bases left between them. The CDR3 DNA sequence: TGTGCCAGTAGTATAGAGCCGGAGGGCCAAGAGGACGAGCAGTACTTC. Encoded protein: CASSIEPEGQEDEQYF.

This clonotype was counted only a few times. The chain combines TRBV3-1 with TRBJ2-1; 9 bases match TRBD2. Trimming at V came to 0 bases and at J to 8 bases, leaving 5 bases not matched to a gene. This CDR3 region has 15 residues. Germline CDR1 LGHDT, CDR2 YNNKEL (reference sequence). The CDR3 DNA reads TGTGCCAGCAGCCAAGAGCGGGAGGGCAAGGATGAGCAGTTCTTC. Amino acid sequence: CASSQEREGKDEQFF.